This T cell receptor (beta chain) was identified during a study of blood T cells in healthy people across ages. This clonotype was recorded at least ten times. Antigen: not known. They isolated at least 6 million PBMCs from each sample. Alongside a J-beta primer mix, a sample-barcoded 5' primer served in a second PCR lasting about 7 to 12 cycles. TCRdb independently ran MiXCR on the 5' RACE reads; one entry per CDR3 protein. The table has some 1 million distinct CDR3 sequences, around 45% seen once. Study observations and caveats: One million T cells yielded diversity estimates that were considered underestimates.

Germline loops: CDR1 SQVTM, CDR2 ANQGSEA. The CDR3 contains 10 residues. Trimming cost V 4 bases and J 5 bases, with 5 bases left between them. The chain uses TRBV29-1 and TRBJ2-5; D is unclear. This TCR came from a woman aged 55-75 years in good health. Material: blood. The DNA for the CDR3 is TGCAGCGTTGTAGGGGAGACCCAGTACTTC. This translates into CSVVGETQYF.